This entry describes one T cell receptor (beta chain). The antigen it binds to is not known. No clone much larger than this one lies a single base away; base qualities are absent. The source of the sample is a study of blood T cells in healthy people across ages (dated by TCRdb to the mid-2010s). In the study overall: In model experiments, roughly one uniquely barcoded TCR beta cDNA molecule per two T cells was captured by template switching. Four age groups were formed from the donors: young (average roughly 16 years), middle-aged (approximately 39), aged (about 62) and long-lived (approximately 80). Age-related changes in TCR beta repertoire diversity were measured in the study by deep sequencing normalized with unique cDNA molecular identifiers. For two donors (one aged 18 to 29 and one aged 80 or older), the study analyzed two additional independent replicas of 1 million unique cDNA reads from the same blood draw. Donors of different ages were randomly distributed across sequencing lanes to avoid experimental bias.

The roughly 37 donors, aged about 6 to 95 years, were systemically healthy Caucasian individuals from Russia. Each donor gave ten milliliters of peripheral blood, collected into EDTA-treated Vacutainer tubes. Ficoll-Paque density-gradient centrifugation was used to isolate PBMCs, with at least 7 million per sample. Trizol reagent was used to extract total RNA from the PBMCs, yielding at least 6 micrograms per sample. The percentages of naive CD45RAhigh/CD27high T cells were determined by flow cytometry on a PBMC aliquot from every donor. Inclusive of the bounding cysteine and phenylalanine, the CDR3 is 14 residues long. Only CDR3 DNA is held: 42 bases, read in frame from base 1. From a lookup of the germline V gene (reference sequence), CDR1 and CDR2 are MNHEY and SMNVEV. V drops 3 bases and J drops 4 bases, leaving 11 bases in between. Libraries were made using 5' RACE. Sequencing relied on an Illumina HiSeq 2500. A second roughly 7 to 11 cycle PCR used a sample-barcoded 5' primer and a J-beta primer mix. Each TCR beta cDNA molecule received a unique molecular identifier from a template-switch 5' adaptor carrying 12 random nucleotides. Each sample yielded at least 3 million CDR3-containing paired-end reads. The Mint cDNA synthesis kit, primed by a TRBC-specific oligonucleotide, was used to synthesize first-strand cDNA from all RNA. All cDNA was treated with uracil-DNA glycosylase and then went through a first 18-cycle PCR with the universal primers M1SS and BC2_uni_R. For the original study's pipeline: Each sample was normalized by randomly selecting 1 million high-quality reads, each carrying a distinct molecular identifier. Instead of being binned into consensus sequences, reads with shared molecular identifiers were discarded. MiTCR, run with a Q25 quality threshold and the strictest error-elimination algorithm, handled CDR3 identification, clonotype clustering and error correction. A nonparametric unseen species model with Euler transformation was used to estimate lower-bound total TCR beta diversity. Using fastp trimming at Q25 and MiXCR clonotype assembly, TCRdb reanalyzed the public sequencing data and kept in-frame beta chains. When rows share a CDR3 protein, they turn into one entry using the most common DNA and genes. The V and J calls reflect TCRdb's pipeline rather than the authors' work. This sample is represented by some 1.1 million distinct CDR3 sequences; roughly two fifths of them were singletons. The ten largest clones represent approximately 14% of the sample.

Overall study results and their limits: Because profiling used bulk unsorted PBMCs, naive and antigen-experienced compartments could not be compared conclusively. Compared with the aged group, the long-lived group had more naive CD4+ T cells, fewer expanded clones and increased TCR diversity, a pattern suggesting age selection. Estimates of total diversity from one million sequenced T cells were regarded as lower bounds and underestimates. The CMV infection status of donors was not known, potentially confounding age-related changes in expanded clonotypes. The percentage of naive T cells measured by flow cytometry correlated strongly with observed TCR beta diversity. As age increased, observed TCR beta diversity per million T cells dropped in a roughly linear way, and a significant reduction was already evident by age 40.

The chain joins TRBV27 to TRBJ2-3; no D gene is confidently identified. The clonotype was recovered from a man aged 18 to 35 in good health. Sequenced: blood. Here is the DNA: TGTGCCAGCAGTTTCCTCCCAAGGTCAGATACGCAGTATTTT. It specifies CASSFLPRSDTQYF.